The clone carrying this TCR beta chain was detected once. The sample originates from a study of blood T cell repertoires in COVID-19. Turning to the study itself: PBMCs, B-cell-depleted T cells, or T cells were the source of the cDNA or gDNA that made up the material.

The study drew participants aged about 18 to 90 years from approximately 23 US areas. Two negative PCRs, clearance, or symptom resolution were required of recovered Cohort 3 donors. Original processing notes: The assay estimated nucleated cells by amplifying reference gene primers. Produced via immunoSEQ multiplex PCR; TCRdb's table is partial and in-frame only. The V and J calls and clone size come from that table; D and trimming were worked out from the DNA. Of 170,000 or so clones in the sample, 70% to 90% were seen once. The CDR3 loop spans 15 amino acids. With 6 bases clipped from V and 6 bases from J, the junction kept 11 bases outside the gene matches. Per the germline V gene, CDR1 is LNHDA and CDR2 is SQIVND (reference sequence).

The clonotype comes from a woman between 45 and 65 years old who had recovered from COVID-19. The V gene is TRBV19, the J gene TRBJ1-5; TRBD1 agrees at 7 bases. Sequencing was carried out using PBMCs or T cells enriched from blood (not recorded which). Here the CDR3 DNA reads TGTGCCAGTAGCTTCTTTGACAGGGCTGGTCAGCCCCAGCATTTT. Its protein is CASSFFDRAGQPQHF.